This TCR beta chain was profiled in a study of PD-L1 blockade in urothelial cancer. This CDR3 spans 13 amino acids. The V end lost 0 bases, the J end lost 6 bases, and 8 bases lay between the germline ends. Germline assignment: CDR1 GTSNPN and CDR2 SVGIG (reference sequence). TCRdb's copy holds only in-frame clones and misses some; the assay was immunoSEQ multiplex PCR. The sample holds around 14,000 clones, roughly 90% seen once. The source material was PBMCs, sampled around atezolizumab (anti-PD-L1) treatment. The gene calls are TRBV30 and TRBJ2-2; tentatively, D is TRBD1 (5 bases). This receptor was taken from a man between 65 and 80 years old with urothelial cancer. This chain's CDR3 is CAWSVLGAGELFF. CDR3 DNA sequence: TGTGCCTGGAGTGTTTTAGGGGCCGGGGAGCTGTTTTTT.